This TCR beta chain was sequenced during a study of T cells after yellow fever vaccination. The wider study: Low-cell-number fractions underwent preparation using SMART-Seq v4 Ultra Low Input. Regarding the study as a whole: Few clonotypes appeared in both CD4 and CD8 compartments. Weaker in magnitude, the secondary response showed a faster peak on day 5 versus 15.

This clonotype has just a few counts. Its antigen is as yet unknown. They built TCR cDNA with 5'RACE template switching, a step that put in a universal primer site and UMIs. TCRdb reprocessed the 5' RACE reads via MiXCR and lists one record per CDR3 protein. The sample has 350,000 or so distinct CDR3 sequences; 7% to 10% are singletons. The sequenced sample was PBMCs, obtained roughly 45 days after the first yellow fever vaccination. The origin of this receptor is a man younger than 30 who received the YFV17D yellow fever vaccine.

Here the CDR3 reads CSVGQGAGGPLHF. CDR3 nucleotide sequence: TGCAGCGTTGGACAGGGGGCAGGGGGGCCCCTCCACTTT. V is TRBV29-1 and J is TRBJ1-6, with 10 bases matching TRBD1. Trimming cost V 4 bases and J 13 bases; bases outside gene matches: 7. CDR3 length: 13 amino acids. Germline V gene data show CDR1 as SQVTM and CDR2 as ANQGSEA.